This TCR beta chain stems from a study of T-cell reconstitution after alpha-beta-depleted transplantation in children. Library preparation (for TCRbeta) was performed with unique molecular identifiers. Each CDR3 protein is one row after TCRdb ran MiXCR on the PCR reads. The sample lists 900,000 or so distinct CDR3 sequences, roughly 16% occurring once. Material: PBMCs, mostly from graft donor cells, obtained 360 days after TCRalphabeta/CD19-depleted stem cell transplant. The sequence was collected from a male patient younger than 18 who had a stem cell transplant for acute lymphoblastic leukemia, so the T cells may come from the graft donor.

Here the CDR3 reads CASSPGSQSGELFF. Written as DNA, the CDR3 is TGTGCCAGCTCACCAGGTTCACAATCCGGGGAGCTGTTTTTT. J is TRBJ2-2 and V is TRBV18; no reliable D call. Trimming left V 2 bases short and J 6 bases short, with 10 bases between. Germline lookup yields CDR1 KGHSH and CDR2 LQKENI. This CDR3 spans 14 amino acids.